The rows below give T cell receptor beta chains drawn from one sample of a study of blood T cell repertoires in COVID-19. The data were produced by immunoSEQ multiplex PCR, yet TCRdb's version contains in-frame clones alone and is incomplete. The data hold 150,000 to 200,000 clones, with about four fifths observed a single time. The sequencing sample was made of peripheral blood. These receptors were obtained from a woman between 40 and 50 years old with acute or convalescent COVID-19. CDR3s include the opening cysteine and the closing phenylalanine or tryptophan. D genes are given only for firm matches. A row's size may be missing; if present it is once, few, many or a size class.

d_call clone_size j_call v_call cdr3_nt cdr3_aa
- few TRBJ2-5 TRBV7-9 TGTGCCAGCAGCCCTCGGACACCGCAAGAGACCCAGTACTTC CASSPRTPQETQYF
- - TRBJ1-1 TRBV18 TGTGCCAGCTCACCACCGCGGGGGGCTAATCGAGCTGAAGCTTTCTTT CASSPPRGANRAEAFF
- - TRBJ2-7 TRBV27 TGTGCCAGCAGTTTACAGGGGGGCATCTCCTACGAGCAGTACTTC CASSLQGGISYEQYF
- - TRBJ1-2 TRBV5-6 TGTGCCAGCAGCCCGGGGGGACATGGTTTGGGTGGCTACACCTTC CASSPGGHGLGGYTF
- - TRBJ2-1 TRBV5-6 TGTGCCAGCAGCTTGACAGCCGGGGGATACAATGAGCAGTTCTTC CASSLTAGGYNEQFF
TRBD1 once TRBJ1-6 TRBV5-4 TGTGCCAGCAGCTCCACGGGACAGGGTAATGTTGGGAATTCACCCCTCCACTTT CASSSTGQGNVGNSPLHF
- - TRBJ2-1 TRBV19 TGTGCCAGTTCATGGTTAACGGACAATGAGCAGTTCTTC CASSWLTDNEQFF
- - TRBJ2-7 TRBV21-1 TGTGCCAGCAGCAACGAGACTAGCGGGGGGGCCGAGATCTACGAGCAGTACTTC CASSNETSGGAEIYEQYF
- few TRBJ2-7 TRBV7-2 TGTGCCAGCAGGCGAACTGACCAACCGGGCGAGCAGTACTTC CASRRTDQPGEQYF
- - TRBJ1-2 TRBV19 TGTGCCAGTACCTTGGGCGACGGCTACACCTTC CASTLGDGYTF
TRBD2 - TRBJ2-3 TRBV28 TGTGCCAGCAGTCTCGTAGCGGGAGTTACGGGAGAGACAGATACGCAGTATTTT CASSLVAGVTGETDTQYF
TRBD2 - TRBJ2-3 TRBV30 TGTGCCTGGAGTCCGGGGGGGCGGGAGAGGGATACGCAGTATTTT CAWSPGGRERDTQYF
TRBD2 - TRBJ2-1 TRBV3-1/TRBV3-2 TGTGCCAGCAGCGTTACTCGGGGGGGGTACAATGAGCAGTTCTTC CASSVTRGGYNEQFF
TRBD2 - TRBJ2-5 TRBV4-1 TGCGCCAGCAGCCAATCCGAGACTAGCGGGAGGGAAGAGACCCAGTACTTC CASSQSETSGREETQYF
TRBD1 - TRBJ1-4 TRBV7-2 TGTGCCAGCAGCCCGTCATCTGGACAGGGAAATGAAAAACTGTTTTTT CASSPSSGQGNEKLFF
TRBD1 many TRBJ1-6 TRBV5-3 TGTGCCAGAAGCGCTCTCTTAACTAGGTCGGGACAGGGGCCCTATTCACCCCTCCACTTT CARSALLTRSGQGPYSPLHF
- - TRBJ1-2 TRBV28 TGTGCCAGCAGCTCTGAAGGAGCAGGGAACTATGGCTACACCTTC CASSSEGAGNYGYTF
- - TRBJ1-1 TRBV21-1 TGTGCCAGCGCCGGAACTCGACAGGCTGAAGCTTTCTTT CASAGTRQAEAFF
- - TRBJ2-3 TRBV13 TGTGCCAGCAGCTTACTAGATTACACAGATACGCAGTATTTT CASSLLDYTDTQYF
TRBD1 - TRBJ2-2 TRBV5-1 TGCGCCAGCAGCTTGCGATCAGGGGGACGGAACACCGGGGAGCTGTTTTTT CASSLRSGGRNTGELFF
TRBD2 - TRBJ2-1 TRBV7-9 TGTGCCAGCAGCTCCCATAGCGGGGATGAGCAGTTCTTC CASSSHSGDEQFF
TRBD1 once TRBJ2-5 TRBV6-6 TGTGCCAGCAGCTCTACAGGGGGCCGGGAGACCCAGTACTTC CASSSTGGRETQYF
- once TRBJ2-7 TRBV28 TGTGCCACCATCTCAGGGACCTACGAGCAGTACTTC CATISGTYEQYF
- - TRBJ1-2 TRBV5-6 TGTGCCAGCCGATGGGGCTCTGGGGGCTACACCTTC CASRWGSGGYTF
TRBD1 once TRBJ1-5 TRBV2 TGTGCCAGCACCGCGACAGGGTTTTTTAGAGATAGCAATCAGCCCCAGCATTTT CASTATGFFRDSNQPQHF
- - TRBJ2-3 TRBV30 TGTGCCTGGAGTGCAACAGCCTTTGATACGCAGTATTTT CAWSATAFDTQYF